This T cell receptor beta chain was captured in a study of cytomegalovirus exposure and HLA in healthy donors. Study-level results: Only CMV serostatus was available as immune exposure information. Several V segments, TRBV6-2 and TRBV6-3 among them, could not be told apart and were dropped.

V lost 8 bases to trimming and J lost 2 bases, with 18 bases between them. The germline gives CDR1 MDHEN, CDR2 SYDVKM. The CDR3 spans 15 residues. The PCR contained 60 Vbeta and 13 Jbeta primers. Produced via immunoSEQ multiplex PCR; TCRdb's table is partial and in-frame only. Here the sample spans about 67,000 clones, approximately 67% being singletons. This clone was counted once. What it recognizes is unknown. The chain carries TRBV28 and TRBJ1-2; D is ambiguous. Sequencing was performed on PBMCs. The receptor comes from a woman in her 30s in good health and CMV-seronegative. Here the CDR3 reads CASWMEGVGNYGYTF. The DNA for the CDR3 is TGTGCCAGCTGGATGGAGGGAGTAGGGAACTATGGCTACACCTTC.